The following is a T cell receptor beta chain sequence with its context. Its antigen is not identified. The sample originates from a study of beta chain features in type 1 diabetes. Study-level results: Whether TCRB rearrangement is influenced by HLA type was left unresolved in this analysis.

Isolation of CD4+ naive, central memory, regulatory and stem cell-like memory cells was achieved by sorting via CD45RO/CCR7/CD25/CD127/CD95/CD27. As every portion of the isolated RNA was reverse transcribed, the sequencing read expressed TCRB transcripts. Sequencing was performed with immunoSEQ multiplex PCR; in TCRdb, only in-frame clones are kept and a portion is missing. The sample has under 800,000 clones; roughly 16% are singletons. The CDR3 totals 18 residues. Germline CDR1 and CDR2: SGHTA and FQGNSA. The junction had 10 bases not matched to a gene; V was cut back by 2 bases and J by 3 bases. This chain links TRBV7-2 with TRBJ2-7, with 13 bases aligning to TRBD2. The clonotype comes from a man aged 18 to 29 in good health. Sequences were obtained from naive CD4+ T cells from blood. CDR3 sequence: CASSLSSLTSGRSYEQYF. Here the CDR3 DNA reads TGTGCCAGCAGCTTATCCTCTCTGACTAGCGGGAGGAGCTACGAGCAGTACTTC.